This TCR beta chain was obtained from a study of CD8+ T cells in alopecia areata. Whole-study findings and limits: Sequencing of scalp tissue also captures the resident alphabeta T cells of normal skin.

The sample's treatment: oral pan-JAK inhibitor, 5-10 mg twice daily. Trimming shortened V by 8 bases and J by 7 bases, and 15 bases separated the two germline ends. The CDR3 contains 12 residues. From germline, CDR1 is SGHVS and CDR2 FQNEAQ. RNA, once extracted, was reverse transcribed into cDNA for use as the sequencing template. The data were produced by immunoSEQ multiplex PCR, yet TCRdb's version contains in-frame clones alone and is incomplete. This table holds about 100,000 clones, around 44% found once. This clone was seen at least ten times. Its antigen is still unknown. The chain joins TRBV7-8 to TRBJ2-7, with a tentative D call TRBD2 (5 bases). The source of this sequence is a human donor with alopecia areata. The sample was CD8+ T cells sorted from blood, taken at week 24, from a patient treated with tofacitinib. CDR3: CASQASGSEQYF. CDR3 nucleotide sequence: TGTGCCAGCCAGGCGTCGGGGTCTGAGCAGTACTTC.